The 13 T cell receptor beta chains presented below share a single source sample, sequenced in a study of blood T cell repertoires in COVID-19. This table comes from immunoSEQ multiplex PCR, and its TCRdb copy is limited to in-frame clones, with some not included. The sample contains about 350,000 clones, approximately 89% of which appear only once. Sequencing was carried out using peripheral blood. Every receptor here comes from a woman aged 60-75 years with COVID-19, enrolled during active disease.

The DNA for the CDR3 is TGCGCCAGCAGCGGCGGGACAGCTTCGAACACCGGGGAGCTGTTTTTT. The encoded protein is CASSGGTASNTGELFF. V and J are TRBV5-1 and TRBJ2-2; possible D gene TRBD1, 7 bases. The CDR3 loop spans 16 amino acids. The germline CDR1 and CDR2 sequences are SGHRS and YFSETQ. Trimming took off 4 bases at V and 0 bases at J, with 13 bases between the two ends.

This chain links TRBV3-1 (or the pseudogene TRBV3-2) with TRBJ2-5; 7 bases fit TRBD2. Germline V gene sequence: CDR1 LGHDT, CDR2 YNNKEL (reference sequence). V shed 4 bases and J 5 bases; nucleotides not matched to a gene: 16. The CDR3 is 17 residues long. This CDR3 reads CASSPVGLTAGPETQYF. CDR3 bases: TGTGCCAGCAGCCCTGTAGGGTTGACAGCGGGGCCCGAGACCCAGTACTTC.

J is TRBJ1-1 and V is TRBV18, with 8 bases identical to TRBD1. The CDR3 totals 18 residues. The germline V gene has CDR1 KGHSH and CDR2 LQKENI. Germline trimming cut 3 bases from V and 1 base from J; bases unmatched to any gene: 13. This CDR3 is CASSPRLSGGDRNTEAFF. CDR3 nucleotide sequence: TGTGCCAGCTCACCGCGCCTGTCAGGGGGCGACAGGAACACTGAAGCTTTCTTT.

The chain couples TRBV27 to TRBJ2-1, with D unresolved. The CDR3 length is 15 residues. From germline, CDR1 is MNHEY and CDR2 SMNVEV (reference sequence). The V end was cut by 5 bases, the J end by 1 base, with 12 bases between. The CDR3 DNA reads TGTGCCAGCAGTCCCGCCTTAGCTTCCTACAATGAGCAGTTCTTC. Translated: CASSPALASYNEQFF.

Only a few counts were recorded for this clone. The chain has TRBV2 and TRBJ2-7; 9 bases align to TRBD1. This CDR3 region has 13 residues. J was trimmed by 7 bases and V by 7 bases; bases with no gene match: 8. CDR1 is SNHLY and CDR2 is FYNNEI in the germline V gene. This CDR3 reads CASTGTGSLEQYF. The DNA for the CDR3 is TGTGCCAGCACCGGGACAGGGAGCTTAGAGCAGTACTTC.

The chain uses TRBV7-9 and TRBJ1-2; D might be TRBD1 (6 bases). The CDR3 is 13 amino acids. In germline, CDR1 is SEHNR, CDR2 FQNEAQ (reference sequence). Trimming left V 5 bases short and J 8 bases short, with 15 bases between. The CDR3 is CASSHGTSEGYTF. The CDR3, as DNA: TGTGCCAGCAGCCACGGGACATCGGAAGGCTACACCTTC.

V usage is TRBV7-3 and J usage is TRBJ2-1; 13 nucleotides match TRBD2. Germline CDR1 is SGHTA and CDR2 is FQGTGA. Losses at the gene ends were 5 bases for V and 2 bases for J; bases not matched to a gene: 3. The CDR3 totals 16 residues. CDR3 protein: CASSATSGGAYNEQFF. The CDR3 DNA reads TGTGCCAGCAGCGCCACTAGCGGGGGGGCCTACAATGAGCAGTTCTTC.

This sequence joins TRBV20-1 and TRBJ2-7; D may correspond to TRBD1 or TRBD2 (5 bases each). Trimming removed 3 bases from V and 0 bases from J, with 9 bases in between. Looked up from germline, CDR1 is DFQATT and CDR2 is SNEGSKA (reference sequence). The CDR3 length is 13 residues. The CDR3 is CSASEGSSYEQYF. DNA of the CDR3: TGCAGTGCTAGTGAGGGGAGCTCCTACGAGCAGTACTTC.

This rearrangement joins TRBV7-9 to TRBJ1-3, with 8 bases that match TRBD1. The CDR3 runs to 15 residues. Germline V gene sequence: CDR1 SEHNR, CDR2 FQNEAQ (reference sequence). J was trimmed by 5 bases and V by 4 bases; bases with no gene match: 7. CDR3 region: CASSSRDRQRNTIYF. In DNA form, the CDR3 reads TGTGCCAGCAGCTCCCGGGACAGGCAGAGAAACACCATATATTTT.

This clone was counted a few times. The chain joins TRBV5-1 to TRBJ1-1; D is undetermined. The germline V gene encodes CDR1 SGHRS and CDR2 YFSETQ. This CDR3 is built from 14 residues. The ends were cut back, 1 base at V and 4 bases at J, with 11 bases in the middle. CDR3 residues: CASSLPSRGTEAFF. Here the CDR3 DNA reads TGCGCCAGCAGCTTGCCCAGCAGAGGCACTGAAGCTTTCTTT.

This clone showed up just once. V is TRBV3-1 (or the pseudogene TRBV3-2) and J is TRBJ2-7; no clear D gene. V was shortened by 5 bases and J by 3 bases, with 8 bases between the two germline ends. CDR1 is LGHDT and CDR2 is YNNKEL in the germline V gene (reference sequence). This CDR3 is 12 amino acids long. The CDR3 spells CASSVVNYEQYF. CDR3 DNA sequence: TGTGCCAGCAGCGTAGTTAACTACGAGCAGTACTTC.

This chain uses TRBV28 with TRBJ2-7, with 7 bases matching TRBD1. The trim removed 1 base at V and 5 bases at J, leaving 5 bases unmatched. The CDR3 is made up of 14 amino acids. Germline CDR1 is MDHEN and CDR2 is SYDVKM. DNA of the CDR3: TGTGCCAGCAGTTTATTCGTAGGGGGCCACGAGCAGTACTTC. It is translated as CASSLFVGGHEQYF.

The V gene is TRBV4-1, the J gene TRBJ2-5; 9 nucleotides line up with TRBD1. Trimming at V came to 1 base and at J to 0 bases, leaving 6 bases not matched to a gene. The germline gives CDR1 MGHRA, CDR2 YSYEKL. CDR3 size: 17 residues. The CDR3 region is CASSQAPGTGHQETQYF. Here the CDR3 DNA reads TGCGCCAGCAGCCAAGCCCCGGGGACAGGGCACCAAGAGACCCAGTACTTC.